The clone carrying this TCR beta chain was observed a few times. The antigen is undetermined. Using its own MiXCR run on the reads, TCRdb lists one record per CDR3 protein. The profile shows about 65,000 distinct CDR3 sequences, about 50% of them singletons. The data were obtained in a study of type 1 regulatory T cells. Study at large: T-allo10 is an in vitro-generated, Tr1-enriched CD4 T cell product specific for alloantigen.

The sequence was obtained from a human donor in good health. The specimen sequenced was cultured non-Tr1 T cells, either the whole culture or a sorted T cell fraction (not recorded which).

CDR3 coding DNA: TGTGCCAGCAGCCCCAGCGGGGGGAACTACAATGAGCAGTTCTTC. Its protein product is CASSPSGGNYNEQFF. The chain combines TRBV11-3 with TRBJ2-1; 9 bases map to TRBD2. The CDR3 has 15 amino acids. Germline trimming cut 5 bases from V and 3 bases from J; bases unmatched to any gene: 5. Germline V gene data show CDR1 as SGHNT and CDR2 as YENEEA. Using reference TRBV11-3 and TRBJ2-1 for the parts outside the CDR3, the full variable domain is EAGVVQSPRYKIIEKKQPVAFWCNPISGHNTLYWYLQNLGQGPELLIRYENEEAVDDSQLPKDRFSAERLKGVDSTLKIQPAELGDSAVYLCASSPSGGNYNEQFFGPGTRLTVL.